The present TCR beta chain was sequenced within a study of control samples from healthy donors and cancer patients. The data were produced by immunoSEQ multiplex PCR, yet TCRdb's version contains in-frame clones alone and is incomplete. The data show some 67,000 clones, around nine tenths seen once. The CDR3 consists of 17 residues. With 1 base clipped from V and 1 base from J, the junction kept 4 bases outside the gene matches. The germline gives CDR1 SGHVS, CDR2 FNYEAQ. The source is a man in his fifties or sixties with lung cancer. Input material: PBMCs. J is TRBJ2-1 and V is TRBV7-6; 10 bases are shared with TRBD2. CDR3 sequence reads: CASSLEIAGGSYNEQFF. The CDR3 DNA reads as TGTGCCAGCAGCTTAGAAATAGCGGGGGGTTCCTACAATGAGCAGTTCTTC.